This record looks at one T cell receptor beta chain sequence and its context. Its antigen is still unknown. This record belongs to a study of Tregs in tolerant kidney transplant recipients. Looking at the study overall: Mixed chimerism was transient after nonmyeloablative marrow transplants from related graft donors. General study findings and limits: Validation in larger populations is needed because few patients were studied. In tolerant patients, donor-specific Tregs outgrew total Tregs, suggesting antigen-driven expansion.

Thawed PBMCs were FACS-sorted into unstimulated CD4+CD25+CD127- regulatory T cells, CD4+CD25- non-regulatory cells, CD4 and CD8 cells. Clones were sequenced by immunoSEQ multiplex PCR, and TCRdb holds only the in-frame ones, with some missing. The sample has tens of thousands of clones; 70% to 90% are singletons. This CDR3 is 16 amino acids long. V shed 3 bases and J 6 bases; nucleotides not matched to a gene: 13. The germline CDR1 and CDR2 sequences are SQVTM and ANQGSEA. The sequence was obtained from a human donor who received a combined kidney and bone marrow transplant. The chain recombines TRBV29-1 with TRBJ2-2; TRBD1 matches 7 bases. The material was CD4+ T cells from blood, obtained before the transplant. CDR3 DNA: TGCAGCGTTGATCAAATAGGGGGCAGAAACTCCGGGGAGCTGTTTTTT. Translation gives CSVDQIGGRNSGELFF.